This TCR beta chain was recorded in a study of T cells in localized non-small cell lung cancer. Study-wide results and limits: The highest T cell clonality was in uninvolved adjacent lung, above tumor. In adjacent lung, a median roughly 53 of the top 100 tumor clones were found. As only one tumor region underwent sequencing, heterogeneity remains possible.

In the case of this clone: Its antigen remains unknown.

Clones were sequenced by immunoSEQ multiplex PCR, and TCRdb holds only the in-frame ones, with some missing. The data contain 28,000 or so clones, approximately 90% of them singletons. This specimen was peripheral blood, taken before any cancer treatment. The TCR comes from a female donor of 60 years or more with stage II squamous cell lung carcinoma.

The CDR3 DNA is TGTGCCAGCATCCTAGAGGGGATAACCGGGGAGCTGTTTTTT. Protein: CASILEGITGELFF. This rearrangement joins TRBV7-9 to TRBJ2-2, with D possibly being TRBD1 or TRBD2 (5 bases each). The CDR3 runs to 14 residues. Germline CDR1 and CDR2: SEHNR and FQNEAQ (reference sequence). V lost 7 bases and J lost 5, with 14 bases in between.